Listed below are T cell receptor beta chains from one sample, sequenced in a study of OX40 agonist ivuxolimab in advanced cancers. Sequenced by immunoSEQ multiplex PCR; TCRdb stores in-frame clones only, minus some. The sample includes 65,000 to 100,000 clones, approximately 86% seen only once; the top ten take over 3%. The sample here was CD4+ or CD8+ T cells sorted from blood, taken in a trial of the OX40 agonist ivuxolimab. Receptors were obtained from an adult with an advanced solid tumor such as melanoma, head and neck, liver or kidney cancer. CDR3s include the opening cysteine and the closing phenylalanine or tryptophan. The D gene is left open where the match is weak. The size of a clone is reported for some rows only, either as once, few or many, or as a class for expanded clones.

j_call: TRBJ2-5; d_call: TRBD2; clone_size: once; v_call: TRBV23-1; cdr3_aa: CASSLAGGGETQYF; cdr3_nt: TGCGCCAGCAGCCTAGCGGGAGGCGGAGAGACCCAGTACTTC
j_call: TRBJ1-3; d_call: NA; clone_size: NA; v_call: TRBV5-1; cdr3_aa: CASSWNTGTGNTIYF; cdr3_nt: TGCGCCAGCAGCTGGAACACAGGGACTGGAAACACCATATATTTT
j_call: TRBJ2-4; d_call: NA; clone_size: NA; v_call: TRBV18; cdr3_aa: CASSPQGIAEDIQYF; cdr3_nt: TGTGCCAGCTCACCACAGGGGATTGCGGAGGACATTCAGTACTTC
j_call: TRBJ2-7; d_call: NA; clone_size: NA; v_call: TRBV5-1; cdr3_aa: CASTREGRGPYEQYF; cdr3_nt: TGCGCCAGCACCCGTGAGGGCAGGGGACCCTACGAGCAGTACTTC
j_call: TRBJ2-1; d_call: NA; clone_size: few; v_call: TRBV15; cdr3_aa: CATSRGSDPASNEQFF; cdr3_nt: TGTGCCACCAGCCGGGGAAGCGACCCGGCATCCAATGAGCAGTTCTTC
j_call: TRBJ2-1; d_call: NA; clone_size: NA; v_call: TRBV6-5; cdr3_aa: CASSGRGSYNEQFF; cdr3_nt: TGTGCCAGCAGCGGCAGGGGCTCCTACAATGAGCAGTTCTTC
j_call: TRBJ2-1; d_call: TRBD2; clone_size: NA; v_call: TRBV5-5; cdr3_aa: CASSWGLAGVVEQFF; cdr3_nt: TGTGCCAGCAGCTGGGGACTAGCGGGAGTAGTTGAGCAGTTCTTC
j_call: TRBJ2-1; d_call: NA; clone_size: NA; v_call: TRBV27; cdr3_aa: CASSSPEAGRHEQFF; cdr3_nt: TGTGCCAGCAGTTCGCCCGAGGCAGGGAGACATGAGCAGTTCTTC
j_call: TRBJ2-3; d_call: TRBD2; clone_size: NA; v_call: TRBV2; cdr3_aa: CASSEGLADTQYF; cdr3_nt: TGTGCCAGCAGTGAGGGACTAGCAGATACGCAGTATTTT
j_call: TRBJ2-3; d_call: NA; clone_size: few; v_call: TRBV7-2; cdr3_aa: CASSRTTDTDTQYF; cdr3_nt: TGTGCCAGCAGTAGGACAACTGACACAGATACGCAGTATTTT
j_call: TRBJ1-2; d_call: TRBD1; clone_size: NA; v_call: TRBV2; cdr3_aa: CASGRLGQGRGYTF; cdr3_nt: TGTGCCAGCGGCCGTTTGGGACAGGGTCGTGGCTACACCTTC
j_call: TRBJ2-2; d_call: TRBD1; clone_size: NA; v_call: TRBV5-6; cdr3_aa: CASSWGQLTGELFF; cdr3_nt: TGTGCCAGCAGCTGGGGACAGTTAACCGGGGAGCTGTTTTTT
j_call: TRBJ1-5; d_call: TRBD1; clone_size: NA; v_call: TRBV19; cdr3_aa: CASQAGGDRNQPQHF; cdr3_nt: TGTGCCAGTCAAGCAGGGGGTGATCGCAATCAGCCCCAGCATTTT
j_call: TRBJ2-7; d_call: TRBD1; clone_size: NA; v_call: TRBV4-1; cdr3_aa: CASSQVAGGRYEQYF; cdr3_nt: TGCGCCAGCAGCCAAGTCGCAGGGGGCAGGTACGAGCAGTACTTC
j_call: TRBJ2-5; d_call: NA; clone_size: NA; v_call: TRBV11-2; cdr3_aa: CASSSNAEQETQYF; cdr3_nt: TGTGCCAGCAGCTCCAATGCGGAACAAGAGACCCAGTACTTC
j_call: TRBJ2-3; d_call: NA; clone_size: NA; v_call: TRBV11-3; cdr3_aa: CASSFRGTLGDTQYF; cdr3_nt: TGTGCCAGCAGCTTCAGAGGGACCCTTGGCGATACGCAGTATTTT
j_call: TRBJ1-1; d_call: NA; clone_size: once; v_call: TRBV5-6; cdr3_aa: CASSLSTEAFF; cdr3_nt: TGTGCCAGCAGCTTAAGCACTGAAGCTTTCTTT
j_call: TRBJ2-1; d_call: TRBD1; clone_size: NA; v_call: TRBV5-1; cdr3_aa: CASRYGQGAYNEQFF; cdr3_nt: TGCGCCAGCAGATACGGACAGGGTGCCTACAATGAGCAGTTCTTC
j_call: TRBJ2-3; d_call: TRBD2; clone_size: NA; v_call: TRBV7-2; cdr3_aa: CASSLASGRSLDTQYF; cdr3_nt: TGTGCCAGCAGCTTAGCTAGCGGGAGGTCTTTAGATACGCAGTATTTT
j_call: TRBJ1-1; d_call: NA; clone_size: few; v_call: TRBV30; cdr3_aa: CAWSRRVAEAFF; cdr3_nt: TGTGCCTGGAGTAGAAGGGTGGCTGAAGCTTTCTTT
j_call: TRBJ2-7; d_call: TRBD2; clone_size: NA; v_call: TRBV7-2; cdr3_aa: CASSLGGSNYEQYF; cdr3_nt: TGTGCCAGCAGCTTGGGCGGGAGCAACTACGAGCAGTACTTC
j_call: TRBJ2-1; d_call: TRBD1; clone_size: NA; v_call: TRBV19; cdr3_aa: CASSIEQGVSYNEQFF; cdr3_nt: TGTGCCAGTAGTATAGAGCAGGGGGTCTCCTACAATGAGCAGTTCTTC
j_call: TRBJ2-3; d_call: NA; clone_size: once; v_call: TRBV13; cdr3_aa: CASSLGSLRGGTDTQYF; cdr3_nt: TGTGCCAGCAGCTTAGGGTCTCTGAGGGGGGGCACAGATACGCAGTATTTT
j_call: TRBJ1-2; d_call: NA; clone_size: NA; v_call: TRBV5-1; cdr3_aa: CASSDQVTGNYGYTF; cdr3_nt: TGCGCCAGCAGCGACCAGGTGACAGGAAACTATGGCTACACCTTC
j_call: TRBJ1-6; d_call: NA; clone_size: NA; v_call: TRBV30; cdr3_aa: CAWSTTGSPLHF; cdr3_nt: TGTGCCTGGAGTACAACGGGTTCACCCCTCCACTTT
j_call: TRBJ2-7; d_call: NA; clone_size: NA; v_call: TRBV6-6; cdr3_aa: CASSYSQDSAYEQYF; cdr3_nt: TGTGCCAGCAGTTACTCGCAGGACTCCGCCTACGAGCAGTACTTC
j_call: TRBJ2-7; d_call: NA; clone_size: NA; v_call: TRBV27; cdr3_aa: CASSLTRDSVQYF; cdr3_nt: TGTGCCAGCAGTCTGACCCGGGACTCCGTACAGTACTTC
j_call: TRBJ1-3; d_call: NA; clone_size: medium-sized; v_call: TRBV15; cdr3_aa: CATSEGSGNTIYF; cdr3_nt: TGTGCCACCAGTGAGGGGTCAGGAAACACCATATATTTT
j_call: TRBJ2-7; d_call: TRBD2; clone_size: NA; v_call: TRBV7-2; cdr3_aa: CASSLEAGGGEQYF; cdr3_nt: TGTGCCAGCAGCTTAGAAGCGGGAGGTGGAGAGCAGTACTTC
j_call: TRBJ1-1; d_call: NA; clone_size: once; v_call: TRBV10-2; cdr3_aa: CASNPLPGGTEAFF; cdr3_nt: TGCGCCAGCAACCCACTTCCCGGAGGCACTGAAGCTTTCTTT
j_call: TRBJ2-7; d_call: TRBD1; clone_size: NA; v_call: TRBV15; cdr3_aa: CATSRDWVGQGTYEQYF; cdr3_nt: TGTGCCACCAGCAGAGATTGGGTGGGACAGGGAACCTACGAGCAGTACTTC
j_call: TRBJ2-5; d_call: NA; clone_size: once; v_call: TRBV9; cdr3_aa: CASSPPSGIILHF; cdr3_nt: TGTGCCAGCAGCCCCCCCTCCGGGATAATACTGCACTTC
j_call: TRBJ1-1; d_call: NA; clone_size: NA; v_call: TRBV7-6; cdr3_aa: CASSLAGFGGVTEAFF; cdr3_nt: TGTGCCAGCAGCTTAGCGGGTTTCGGGGGAGTCACTGAAGCTTTCTTT
j_call: TRBJ2-1; d_call: NA; clone_size: NA; v_call: TRBV6-4; cdr3_aa: CASSDSEYNEQFF; cdr3_nt: TGTGCCAGCAGTGACTCTGAATACAATGAGCAGTTCTTC
j_call: TRBJ2-3; d_call: NA; clone_size: NA; v_call: TRBV6-5; cdr3_aa: CASSYSGDIGTDTQYF; cdr3_nt: TGTGCCAGCAGTTACAGCGGAGACATAGGCACAGATACGCAGTATTTT
j_call: TRBJ2-2; d_call: TRBD1; clone_size: NA; v_call: TRBV7-6; cdr3_aa: CASSAGTGVTGELFF; cdr3_nt: TGTGCCAGCAGCGCAGGGACAGGGGTTACCGGGGAGCTGTTTTTT
j_call: TRBJ2-1; d_call: TRBD2; clone_size: NA; v_call: TRBV19; cdr3_aa: CASTPLAGSYNEQFF; cdr3_nt: TGTGCCAGTACCCCACTAGCGGGCTCCTACAATGAGCAGTTCTTC
j_call: TRBJ1-1; d_call: NA; clone_size: once; v_call: TRBV5-1; cdr3_aa: CASSSSVRTDTEAFF; cdr3_nt: TGCGCCAGCAGCTCAAGCGTAAGGACGGACACTGAAGCTTTCTTT
j_call: TRBJ1-1; d_call: NA; clone_size: NA; v_call: TRBV28; cdr3_aa: CASTFVKNTEAFF; cdr3_nt: TGTGCCAGCACCTTCGTTAAGAACACTGAAGCTTTCTTT
j_call: TRBJ2-7; d_call: NA; clone_size: NA; v_call: TRBV7-9; cdr3_aa: CASSHPVSGESYEQYF; cdr3_nt: TGTGCCAGCAGCCACCCCGTGTCGGGGGAGTCCTACGAGCAGTACTTC
j_call: TRBJ2-5; d_call: NA; clone_size: NA; v_call: TRBV29-1; cdr3_aa: CSARGVRETQYF; cdr3_nt: TGCAGCGCCAGGGGGGTGAGGGAGACCCAGTACTTC
j_call: TRBJ1-5; d_call: NA; clone_size: few; v_call: TRBV19; cdr3_aa: CASSLDRMNGISNQPQHF; cdr3_nt: TGTGCCAGTAGTTTAGACAGGATGAACGGCATTAGCAATCAGCCCCAGCATTTT
j_call: TRBJ2-2; d_call: NA; clone_size: NA; v_call: TRBV10-1; cdr3_aa: CARTTRHFSTGELFF; cdr3_nt: TGCGCCAGAACGACTAGACATTTTAGCACCGGGGAGCTGTTTTTT
j_call: TRBJ1-2; d_call: NA; clone_size: NA; v_call: TRBV7-2; cdr3_aa: CASSSLQGDGYTF; cdr3_nt: TGTGCCAGCAGCTCCCTTCAGGGAGATGGCTACACCTTC
j_call: TRBJ2-3; d_call: NA; clone_size: NA; v_call: TRBV9; cdr3_aa: CASSVYGSTDTQYF; cdr3_nt: TGTGCCAGCAGCGTCTACGGAAGCACAGATACGCAGTATTTT
j_call: TRBJ1-5; d_call: NA; clone_size: NA; v_call: TRBV5-1; cdr3_aa: CASSLGITGTDGNQPQHF; cdr3_nt: TGCGCCAGCAGCCTTGGTATAACGGGTACCGATGGCAATCAGCCCCAGCATTTT
j_call: TRBJ1-3; d_call: NA; clone_size: NA; v_call: TRBV7-9; cdr3_aa: CASSLAWGSNTIYF; cdr3_nt: TGTGCCAGCAGCTTAGCGTGGGGGAGTAACACCATATATTTT
j_call: TRBJ2-1; d_call: TRBD1; clone_size: NA; v_call: TRBV5-6; cdr3_aa: CASRRQGGYNEQFF; cdr3_nt: TGTGCCAGCCGCAGACAGGGGGGCTACAATGAGCAGTTCTTC
j_call: TRBJ2-3; d_call: TRBD1; clone_size: NA; v_call: TRBV10-3; cdr3_aa: CAISENRGPGTDTQYF; cdr3_nt: TGTGCCATCAGTGAGAACAGGGGGCCGGGCACAGATACGCAGTATTTT
j_call: TRBJ2-5; d_call: TRBD1; clone_size: NA; v_call: TRBV6-1; cdr3_aa: CASSLNRGRQETQYF; cdr3_nt: TGTGCCAGCAGTTTAAACAGGGGGCGCCAAGAGACCCAGTACTTC
j_call: TRBJ2-5; d_call: NA; clone_size: few; v_call: TRBV4-1; cdr3_aa: CASSRGETQYF; cdr3_nt: TGCGCCAGCAGCCGCGGGGAGACCCAGTACTTC